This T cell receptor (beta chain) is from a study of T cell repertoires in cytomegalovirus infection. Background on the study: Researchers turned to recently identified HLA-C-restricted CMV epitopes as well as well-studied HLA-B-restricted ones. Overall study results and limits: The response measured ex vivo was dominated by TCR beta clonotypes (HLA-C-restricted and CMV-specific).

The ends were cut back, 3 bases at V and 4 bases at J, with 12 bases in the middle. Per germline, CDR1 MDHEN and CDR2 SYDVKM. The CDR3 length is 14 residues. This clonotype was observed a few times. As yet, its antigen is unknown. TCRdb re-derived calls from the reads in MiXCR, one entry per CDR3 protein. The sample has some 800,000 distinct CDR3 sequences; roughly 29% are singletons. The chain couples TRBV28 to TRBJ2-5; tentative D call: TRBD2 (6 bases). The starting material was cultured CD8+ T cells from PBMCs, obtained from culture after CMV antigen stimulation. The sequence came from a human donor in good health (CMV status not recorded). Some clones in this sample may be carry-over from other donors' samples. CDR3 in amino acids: CASSFVGRGETQYF. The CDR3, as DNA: TGTGCCAGCAGTTTCGTGGGGCGGGGAGAGACCCAGTACTTC. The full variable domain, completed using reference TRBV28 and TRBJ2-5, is DVKVTQSSRYLVKRTGEKVFLECVQDMDHENMFWYRQDPGLGLRLIYFSYDVKMKEKGDIPEGYSVSREKKERFSLILESASTNQTSMYLCASSFVGRGETQYFGPGTRLLVL.